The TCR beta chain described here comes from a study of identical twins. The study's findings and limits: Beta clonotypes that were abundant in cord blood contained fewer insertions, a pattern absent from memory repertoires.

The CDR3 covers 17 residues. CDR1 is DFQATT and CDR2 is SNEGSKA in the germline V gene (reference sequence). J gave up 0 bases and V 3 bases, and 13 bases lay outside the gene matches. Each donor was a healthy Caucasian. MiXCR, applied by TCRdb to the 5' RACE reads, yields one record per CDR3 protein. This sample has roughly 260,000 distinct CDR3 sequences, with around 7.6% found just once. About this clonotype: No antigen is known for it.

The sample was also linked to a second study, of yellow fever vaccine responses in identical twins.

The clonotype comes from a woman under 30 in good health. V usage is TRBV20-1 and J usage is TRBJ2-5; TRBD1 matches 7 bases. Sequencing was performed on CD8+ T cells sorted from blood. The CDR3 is CSASIGDSALYQETQYF. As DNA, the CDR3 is TGCAGTGCTAGCATAGGGGACAGCGCTTTGTACCAAGAGACCCAGTACTTC.